Presented here are 32 T cell receptor beta chains from one specimen sequenced in a study of identical twins. Each CDR3 protein gets one entry after TCRdb re-called the 5' RACE reads with MiXCR. The sample includes a few hundred thousand distinct CDR3 sequences, approximately 17% of them seen just once. The sample consisted of naive T cells sorted from blood. Receptors originate from a man in his fifties or sixties in good health.

The chain employs TRBV7-2 and TRBJ2-7; TRBD2 matches 7 bases. The CDR3 sequence is 14 residues long. Germline CDR1 is SGHTA and CDR2 is FQGNSA. Unmatched junction bases numbered 8, after V lost 5 bases and J lost 4 bases. The CDR3 DNA reads TGTGCCAGCAGCGTCTTGGGGGGGGATTACGAGCAGTACTTC. Translating gives CASSVLGGDYEQYF. Variable domain in full (rest from reference TRBV7-2 and TRBJ2-7): GAGVSQSPSNKVTEKGKDVELRCDPISGHTALYWYRQSLGQGLEFLIYFQGNSAPDKSGLPSDRFSAERTGGSVSTLTIQRTQQEDSAVYLCASSVLGGDYEQYFGPGTRLTVT.

This chain uses TRBV28 with TRBJ2-7; D unresolved. Germline CDR1 MDHEN, CDR2 SYDVKM. Trimming cost V 6 bases and J 2 bases, with 11 bases left between them. The CDR3 totals 13 residues. CDR3 bases: TGTGCCAGCAGCTTGCTCGTTACCTACGAGCAGTACTTC. Amino acid sequence: CASSLLVTYEQYF.

This clonotype showed up many times. J is TRBJ2-3 and V is TRBV7-9; D is unclear. With 5 bases removed from V and 2 bases from J, the gap between germline ends came to 5 bases. CDR3 length: 12 amino acids. Per germline, CDR1 SEHNR and CDR2 FQNEAQ (reference sequence). The CDR3 reads CASSRLTDTQYF. As DNA, the CDR3 is TGTGCCAGCAGCCGACTCACAGATACGCAGTATTTT.

This clonotype was counted between two and nine times. The chain couples TRBV20-1 to TRBJ2-3; 8 positions agree with TRBD2. Germline loops: CDR1 DFQATT, CDR2 SNEGSKA (reference sequence). Losses at the gene ends were 0 bases for V and 2 bases for J; bases not matched to a gene: 7. The CDR3 is 16 residues long. The CDR3 DNA follows: TGCAGTGCTAGAGATCTAGCGGGCCATGCCACAGATACGCAGTATTTT. This sequence encodes CSARDLAGHATDTQYF.

This clonotype was counted many times. The chain couples TRBV5-1 to TRBJ2-3, with 9 bases identical to TRBD2. The trim removed 1 base at V and 1 base at J, leaving 7 bases unmatched. CDR3 size: 17 residues. Germline V gene sequence: CDR1 SGHRS, CDR2 YFSETQ. The CDR3: CASSLTTSGFGTDTQYF. DNA for the CDR3: TGCGCCAGCAGCTTGACGACTAGCGGTTTTGGCACAGATACGCAGTATTTT. Full variable domain (rest looked up from reference TRBV5-1 and TRBJ2-3): KAGVTQTPRYLIKTRGQQVTLSCSPISGHRSVSWYQQTPGQGLQFLFEYFSETQRNKGNFPGRFSGRQFSNSRSEMNVSTLELGDSALYLCASSLTTSGFGTDTQYFGPGTRLTVL.

The chain uses TRBV18 and TRBJ2-3; no reliable D call. CDR3 length equals 14 residues. The ends were cut back, 1 base at V and 1 base at J, with 6 bases in the middle. CDR1 is KGHSH, CDR2 LQKENI, per germline. DNA for the CDR3: TGTGCCAGCTCACCACTGCCAGGCACAGATACGCAGTATTTT. This encodes CASSPLPGTDTQYF.

This clonotype was picked up a small number of times. This chain joins TRBV6-2 or TRBV6-3 and TRBJ2-1; D may be TRBD2 (5 bases). Germline-derived CDR1 and CDR2 are MNHEY and SVGEGT. The CDR3 runs 17 residues. V was cut by 2 bases and J by 0 bases, with 14 bases left in between. The chain's CDR3 is CASSYRISGSSYNEQFF. CDR3 nucleotides: TGTGCCAGCAGTTACCGCATTTCGGGAAGCTCCTACAATGAGCAGTTCTTC.

The chain couples TRBV5-6 to TRBJ2-3; tentative D call: TRBD2 (7 bases). This CDR3 is 16 amino acids long. The V end lost 0 bases, the J end lost 0 bases, and 11 bases lay between the germline ends. The germline V gene encodes CDR1 SGHDT and CDR2 YYEEEE. CDR3 sequence: CASSLDSGGSTDTQYF. CDR3 in DNA: TGTGCCAGCAGCTTGGATTCGGGGGGCAGCACAGATACGCAGTATTTT.

This clonotype was recorded at least ten times. The chain carries TRBV6-2 or TRBV6-3 and TRBJ2-1, with D perhaps TRBD2 (5 bases). Germline CDR1 is MNHEY and CDR2 is SVGEGT. The CDR3 spans 15 residues. V gave up 0 bases and J gave up 1 base, with 7 bases separating them. CDR3 nucleotides: TGTGCCAGCAGTTACTCGAGGGAGTCCTACAATGAGCAGTTCTTC. It codes for CASSYSRESYNEQFF.

This clonotype has only a few counts. The rearrangement uses TRBV6-1 and TRBJ2-1, with D tentatively TRBD1 or TRBD2 (5 bases each). The CDR3 consists of 14 residues. V lost 10 bases, J lost 4 bases, and 17 bases lay in between. In germline, CDR1 is MNHNS, CDR2 SASEGT. CDR3 DNA: TGTGCCACCCAGAGGGGCACCCCATACAATGAGCAGTTCTTC. Residues: CATQRGTPYNEQFF.

This clonotype was seen many times. V usage is TRBV19 and J usage is TRBJ1-2; D gene ambiguous. The CDR3 is made up of 14 amino acids. Germline V gene data show CDR1 as LNHDA and CDR2 as SQIVND (reference sequence). V lost 7 bases and J 4 bases, leaving 16 bases between the germline ends. CDR3 loop: CASKLSGGFYGYTF. CDR3 DNA: TGTGCCAGTAAATTATCCGGAGGGTTCTATGGCTACACCTTC.

The rearrangement links TRBV20-1 to TRBJ2-1, with TRBD1 identical over 9 bases. V lost 5 bases, J lost 5 bases, and 7 bases stayed unmatched. CDR3 length: 14 amino acids. Germline V gene lookup returns CDR1 DFQATT and CDR2 SNEGSKA (reference sequence). The CDR3 region has the DNA TGCAGTGCTCACTACAGGGGGCACGACAATGAGCAGTTCTTC. Translated: CSAHYRGHDNEQFF.

This rearrangement joins TRBV7-9 to TRBJ2-1, with TRBD2 matching 13 bases. CDR3 length equals 16 residues. Germline loops: CDR1 SEHNR, CDR2 FQNEAQ (reference sequence). V lost 5 bases and J lost 7; bases outside the gene matches: 8. DNA of the CDR3: TGTGCCAGCAGCGCGACTAGCGGGAGGATTAGGAATGAGCAGTTCTTC. It specifies CASSATSGRIRNEQFF.

This chain connects TRBV3-1 to TRBJ2-3; 7 bases align to TRBD1. Germline values: CDR1 LGHDT, CDR2 YNNKEL (reference sequence). V lost 0 bases to trimming and J lost 6 bases; unmatched junction nucleotides: 9. This CDR3 comprises 16 residues. The CDR3 region has the DNA TGTGCCAGCAGCCAAGAGGAGACAGGGAGACTGGATACGCAGTATTTT. Protein product: CASSQEETGRLDTQYF.

At least ten counts were recorded for this clonotype. This chain uses TRBV12-3 or TRBV12-4 with TRBJ2-1; D assignment may be TRBD1 or TRBD2 (5 bases each). The ends were cut back, 3 bases at V and 7 bases at J, with 7 bases in the middle. The CDR3 totals 12 residues. CDR3: CASSFEGNEQFF. The CDR3 DNA reads as TGTGCCAGCAGTTTCGAGGGGAATGAGCAGTTCTTC.

This clonotype has a count of ten or more. V usage is TRBV12-3 or TRBV12-4 and J usage is TRBJ2-3; 11 bases fit TRBD2. Trimming removed 6 bases from V and 5 bases from J; junction bases left unmatched: 1. This CDR3 comprises 13 residues. This CDR3 is CASRGLAVDTQYF. The CDR3 nucleotides are TGTGCCAGCAGGGGACTAGCGGTAGATACGCAGTATTTT.

This chain links TRBV7-9 with TRBJ2-1, with 9 bases identical to TRBD2. Losses at the gene ends were 5 bases for V and 13 bases for J; bases not matched to a gene: 9. This CDR3 region has 13 residues. The germline CDR1 and CDR2 sequences are SEHNR and FQNEAQ (reference sequence). CDR3 DNA sequence: TGTGCCAGCAGCCCGGGGGGGACTAGCCCTCAGTTCTTC. It translates to CASSPGGTSPQFF.

In its sample, this clonotype was seen a few times. The chain recombines TRBV27 with TRBJ2-7, with 9 bases aligning to TRBD1. CDR1 is MNHEY, CDR2 SMNVEV, per germline (reference sequence). This CDR3 spans 13 amino acids. Trimming took 3 bases from V and 6 from J; bases not matched to a gene: 3. Here the CDR3 reads CASSLGQGSEQYF. The CDR3 DNA is TGTGCCAGCAGTTTGGGACAGGGATCCGAGCAGTACTTC.

This clonotype was picked up many times. The chain employs TRBV5-6 and TRBJ2-1, with D unresolved. Trimming cost V 2 bases and J 7 bases, with 19 bases left between them. Germline V CDR1 and CDR2: SGHDT, YYEEEE. This CDR3 is 16 amino acids long. The CDR3 loop is CASSFDLWVGENEQFF. CDR3 sequence (DNA): TGTGCCAGCAGCTTTGACCTTTGGGTTGGTGAGAATGAGCAGTTCTTC.

This clonotype was found a few times. This chain links TRBV5-6 with TRBJ1-1; TRBD1 matches at 7 bases. This CDR3 is 15 amino acids long. After removal of 3 bases from V and 4 bases from J, the junction contained 9 bases not matched to a gene. CDR1 and CDR2 from the germline V gene are SGHDT and YYEEEE. CDR3 sequence reads: CASSWGSRGPTEAFF. The CDR3 DNA is TGTGCCAGCAGCTGGGGGTCAAGGGGGCCCACTGAAGCTTTCTTT.

V usage is TRBV3-1 and J usage is TRBJ1-1; possibly TRBD1 for D (5 bases). Germline V gene data show CDR1 as LGHDT and CDR2 as YNNKEL (reference sequence). V lost 0 bases to trimming and J lost 7 bases, with 15 bases between them. The CDR3 totals 15 residues. The CDR3 reads CASSQDQHGAGEAFF. CDR3 coding DNA: TGTGCCAGCAGCCAAGATCAACACGGGGCGGGTGAAGCTTTCTTT.

The rearrangement links TRBV5-4 to TRBJ1-3; D is unclear. The V end lost 2 bases, the J end lost 2 bases, and 8 bases lay between the germline ends. The CDR3 runs to 14 residues. Germline V gene lookup returns CDR1 SGHNT and CDR2 YYREEE (reference sequence). CDR3 in amino acids: CASSFVGAGNTIYF. DNA for the CDR3: TGTGCCAGCAGCTTCGTGGGAGCTGGAAACACCATATATTTT. Full variable domain (outside the CDR3, taken from reference TRBV5-4 and TRBJ1-3): ETGVTQSPTHLIKTRGQQVTLRCSSQSGHNTVSWYQQALGQGPQFIFQYYREEENGRGNFPPRFSGLQFPNYSSELNVNALELDDSALYLCASSFVGAGNTIYFGEGSWLTVV.

The rearrangement joins TRBV2 to TRBJ2-1; D might be TRBD1 or TRBD2, each matching 5 bases. The CDR3 length is 13 residues. The germline CDR1 and CDR2 sequences are SNHLY and FYNNEI. The V end was cut by 3 bases, the J end by 6 bases, with 9 bases between. The CDR3 DNA reads TGTGCCAGCAGTGAGGGACCGGTCAATGAGCAGTTCTTC. This gives the protein CASSEGPVNEQFF.

This clonotype was counted a few times. The J gene is TRBJ2-2, the V gene TRBV12-3 or TRBV12-4, with D maybe TRBD2 (7 bases). The CDR3 extends over 16 amino acids. Trimming cost V 5 bases and J 0 bases, with 13 bases left between them. The chain's CDR3 is CASSLGGGANTGELFF. For the CDR3, the DNA is TGTGCCAGCAGTCTCGGCGGGGGCGCGAACACCGGGGAGCTGTTTTTT.

This clonotype came up many times. The rearrangement links TRBV3-1 to TRBJ2-2, with 8 bases aligning to TRBD2. The germline gives CDR1 LGHDT, CDR2 YNNKEL (reference sequence). V lost 4 bases and J lost 6; bases outside the gene matches: 7. The CDR3 is made up of 15 amino acids. The DNA of the CDR3 is TGTGCCAGCAGCCTAGCGGGGTCCCGTCCCGGGGAGCTGTTTTTT. Translation: CASSLAGSRPGELFF.

This clonotype has a count of ten or more. This chain joins TRBV5-5 and TRBJ1-2; D is uncertain. The germline CDR1 and CDR2 sequences are SGHKS and YYEKEE (reference sequence). V was shortened by 4 bases and J by 7 bases, with 23 bases between the two germline ends. This CDR3 region has 16 residues. In nucleotides, the CDR3 is TGTGCCAGCAGCCCCACGCGGGAGAGCCTTATCGGTGGCTACACCTTC. The encoded protein is CASSPTRESLIGGYTF.

This clonotype appeared a few times. CDR3 loop: CSVVSTGELFF. The CDR3 region has the DNA TGCAGCGTTGTCAGCACCGGGGAGCTGTTTTTT. V gene TRBV29-1 combines with J gene TRBJ2-2, with D hard to call. Germline assignment: CDR1 SQVTM and CDR2 ANQGSEA. CDR3 length: 11 residues. V was cut by 4 bases and J by 4 bases, with 4 bases left in between.

This clonotype has only a few counts. The V gene is TRBV20-1, the J gene TRBJ2-4, with D unclear. Germline lookup yields CDR1 DFQATT and CDR2 SNEGSKA (reference sequence). V lost 5 bases, J lost 0 bases, and 8 bases lay in between. There are 13 residues in the CDR3. The CDR3 loop is CSAGVIAKNIQYF. CDR3 coding DNA: TGCAGTGCTGGAGTAATAGCCAAAAACATTCAGTACTTC.

The chain links TRBV9 to TRBJ1-2, with D unclear. V dropped 2 bases and J dropped 0 bases, with 2 bases sitting between them. This CDR3 is 12 amino acids long. CDR1 SGDLS and CDR2 YYNGEE come from the germline V gene. The CDR3 loop reads CASSVANYGYTF. CDR3 DNA: TGTGCCAGCAGCGTGGCTAACTATGGCTACACCTTC.

This chain uses TRBV3-1 with TRBJ1-1, with TRBD1 matching over 8 bases. This CDR3 spans 12 amino acids. With 0 bases clipped from V and 10 bases from J, the junction kept 1 base outside the gene matches. The germline gives CDR1 LGHDT, CDR2 YNNKEL (reference sequence). The CDR3 region has the DNA TGTGCCAGCAGCCAAGACAGGGGGCGAGCTTTCTTT. Protein sequence: CASSQDRGRAFF.

CDR3 nucleotide sequence: TGTGCCAGCAGTTTATGGATAAGGGTCGCTAGTCAGCCCCAGCATTTT. It codes for CASSLWIRVASQPQHF. The chain carries TRBV12-3 or TRBV12-4 and TRBJ1-5; D remains unclear. With 2 bases removed from V and 6 bases from J, the gap between germline ends came to 17 bases. The CDR3 is made up of 16 amino acids.

The chain employs TRBV7-6 and TRBJ2-3; 9 bases are shared with TRBD2. The V gene end was trimmed by 5 bases and the J gene end by 2 bases; junction bases not matched to a gene: 11. Germline CDR1 reads SGHVS; CDR2 reads FNYEAQ. The CDR3 has 17 amino acids. CDR3 amino acids: CASSLGNGLANTDTQYF. The CDR3 coding sequence is TGTGCCAGCAGCCTGGGGAATGGACTAGCGAACACAGATACGCAGTATTTT.